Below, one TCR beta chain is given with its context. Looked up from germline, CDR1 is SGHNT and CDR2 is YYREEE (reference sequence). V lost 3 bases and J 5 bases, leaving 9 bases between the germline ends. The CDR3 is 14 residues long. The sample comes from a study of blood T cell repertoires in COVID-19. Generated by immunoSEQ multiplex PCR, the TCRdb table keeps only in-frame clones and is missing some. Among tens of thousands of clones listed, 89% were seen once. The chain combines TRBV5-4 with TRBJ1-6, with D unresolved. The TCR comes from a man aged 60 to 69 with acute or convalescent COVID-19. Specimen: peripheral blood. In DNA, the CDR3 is TGTGCCAGCAGCTACGGGTTGAATAATTCACCCCTCCACTTT. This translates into CASSYGLNNSPLHF.